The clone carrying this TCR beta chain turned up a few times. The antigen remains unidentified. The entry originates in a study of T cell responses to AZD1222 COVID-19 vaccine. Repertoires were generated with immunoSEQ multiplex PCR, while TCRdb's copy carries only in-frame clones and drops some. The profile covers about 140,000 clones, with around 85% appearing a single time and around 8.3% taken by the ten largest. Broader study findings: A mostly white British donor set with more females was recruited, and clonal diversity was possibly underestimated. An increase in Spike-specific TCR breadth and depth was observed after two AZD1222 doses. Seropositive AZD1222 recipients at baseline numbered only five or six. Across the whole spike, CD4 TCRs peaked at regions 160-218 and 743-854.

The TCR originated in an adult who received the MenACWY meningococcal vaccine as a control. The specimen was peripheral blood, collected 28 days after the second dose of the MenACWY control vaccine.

The CDR3 here is CATSNTGIEQYF. CDR3 coding DNA: TGTGCCACCAGCAATACAGGGATCGAGCAGTACTTC. The rearrangement links TRBV15 to TRBJ2-7; weak D call: TRBD1 (6 bases). V lost 4 bases, J lost 6 bases, and 10 bases lay in between. The CDR3 consists of 12 residues. Germline V lookup: CDR1 LNHNV, CDR2 YYDKDF (reference sequence). The entire variable domain, with the rest obtained from reference TRBV15 and TRBJ2-7, is as follows: DAMVIQNPRYQVTQFGKPVTLSCSQTLNHNVMYWYQQKSSQAPKLLFHYYDKDFNNEADTPDNFQSRRPNTSFCFLDIRSPGLGDTAMYLCATSNTGIEQYFGPGTRLTVT.